What follows are 13 T cell receptor beta chains derived from one specimen sequenced in a study of CD8 T cells in Susac syndrome. An amount of RNA that ranged from about 0.45 to 1 ug was reverse transcribed with random hexamers. TCRdb processed the immunoSEQ multiplex PCR reads anew with MiXCR; each CDR3 protein has one entry. The table lists around 110,000 distinct CDR3 sequences, roughly 95% of them singletons. The sample was CD4+ T cells from PBMCs. These receptors originate from a human donor with Susac syndrome.

The chain is built from TRBV5-1 and TRBJ1-5; a weak D match, TRBD1 (6 bases). The CDR3 spans 15 residues. The germline V and J ends were trimmed by 0 bases and 6 bases, with 13 bases remaining between them. Germline V CDR1 and CDR2: SGHRS, YFSETQ. The CDR3 is CASSLGLQGGQPQHF. Written as DNA, the CDR3 is TGCGCCAGCAGCTTGGGTCTACAGGGCGGTCAGCCCCAGCATTTT. Combining the CDR3 with reference TRBV5-1 and TRBJ1-5 gives the whole variable domain KAGVTQTPRYLIKTRGQQVTLSCSPISGHRSVSWYQQTPGQGLQFLFEYFSETQRNKGNFPGRFSGRQFSNSRSEMNVSTLELGDSALYLCASSLGLQGGQPQHFGDGTRLSIL.

The chain employs TRBV6-6 and TRBJ2-5, with D maybe TRBD2 (6 bases). This CDR3 is built from 14 residues. The germline V and J ends were trimmed by 2 bases and 7 bases, with 14 bases remaining between them. The germline V gene has CDR1 MNHNY and CDR2 SVGAGI (reference sequence). The CDR3 sequence is CASSYGGAIGTQYF. The CDR3, as DNA: TGTGCCAGCAGTTACGGCGGGGCGATAGGGACCCAGTACTTC.

As for this clonotype: Because it lacks the conserved phenylalanine or tryptophan at the end, this CDR3 is likely a read error. The genes are TRBV20-1 and TRBJ2-5; 12 positions agree with TRBD2. The CDR3 spans 15 residues. The germline CDR1 and CDR2 sequences are DFQATT and SNEGSKA (reference sequence). V dropped 2 bases and J dropped 5; count of bases not matched to a gene: 6. The DNA for the CDR3 is TGCAGTGCTAGACTAGCGGGAGGGCCTACCGAGACCCAGTACTTG. It translates to CSARLAGGPTETQYL.

This chain joins TRBV9 and TRBJ1-2; D not certain. Germline V gene lookup returns CDR1 SGDLS and CDR2 YYNGEE. The CDR3 has 15 residues. Deletions cut 1 base from V and 5 bases from J, with 15 bases between. The chain's CDR3 is CASSVSLNYAYGYTF. The CDR3 bases are TGTGCCAGCAGCGTATCTTTAAACTACGCTTATGGCTACACCTTC.

The CDR3 spells CASSYDGPWDSYEQYF. In DNA form, the CDR3 reads TGTGCCAGCAGTTACGACGGACCATGGGACTCCTACGAGCAGTACTTC. This chain connects TRBV6-2 or TRBV6-3 to TRBJ2-7; D is undetermined. The CDR3 contains 16 residues. Germline lookup yields CDR1 MNHEY and CDR2 SVGEGT. The V end was cut by 2 bases, the J end by 0 bases, with 14 bases between.

V is TRBV7-8 and J is TRBJ1-5; no firm D call. Trimming shortened V by 4 bases and J by 5 bases, and 15 bases separated the two germline ends. CDR3 length: 15 residues. Per the germline V gene, CDR1 is SGHVS and CDR2 is FQNEAQ. The DNA of the CDR3 is TGTGCCAGCAGCTCCCTAGGGCGGAACGATCAGCCCCAGCATTTT. Protein: CASSSLGRNDQPQHF.

The chain is built from TRBV30 and TRBJ2-7; D uncertain. The length of the CDR3 is 13 residues. Germline CDR1 GTSNPN, CDR2 SVGIG (reference sequence). Trimming removed 3 bases from V and 0 bases from J, with 9 bases in between. The CDR3 here is CAWSTGISYEQYF. The CDR3 bases are TGTGCCTGGAGCACTGGGATCTCCTACGAGCAGTACTTC.

The chain couples TRBV7-2 to TRBJ1-3; D ambiguous. The V and J ends lost 4 bases and 2 bases respectively, with 6 bases between them. The CDR3 sequence is 13 residues long. CDR1 SGHTA and CDR2 FQGNSA come from the germline V gene. CDR3 coding DNA: TGTGCCAGCAGCTCCCAAGCTGGAAACACCATATATTTT. It specifies CASSSQAGNTIYF.

The gene calls are TRBV4-3 and TRBJ1-2; D is unclear. Germline V gene data show CDR1 as LGHNA and CDR2 as YSLEER. The CDR3 extends over 13 amino acids. Trimming took 1 base from V and 8 from J, leaving 11 bases between them. The CDR3: CASSQGFSMGYTF. The CDR3 nucleotides read TGCGCCAGCAGCCAAGGTTTCAGCATGGGCTACACCTTC.

This chain uses TRBV20-1 with TRBJ2-5, with a tentative D call TRBD2 (6 bases). CDR1 DFQATT and CDR2 SNEGSKA come from the germline V gene (reference sequence). This CDR3 comprises 14 residues. V was shortened by 1 base and J by 5 bases, with 14 bases between the two germline ends. The CDR3 DNA reads as TGCAGTGCTAGAGCCCCGTTGGGGGGTGAGACCCAGTACTTC. Residues: CSARAPLGGETQYF.

The chain has TRBV11-1 and TRBJ2-7, with 7 bases identical to TRBD1. Per the germline V gene, CDR1 is SGHAT and CDR2 is FQDESV (reference sequence). V lost 5 bases to trimming and J lost 2 bases; unmatched junction nucleotides: 9. CDR3 length equals 15 residues. This CDR3 is CASSRNRDSPYEQYF. CDR3 sequence (DNA): TGTGCCAGCAGCCGGAATCGGGACAGCCCCTACGAGCAGTACTTC.

The chain recombines TRBV20-1 with TRBJ1-3; D is undetermined. From germline, CDR1 is DFQATT and CDR2 SNEGSKA (reference sequence). The CDR3 consists of 14 residues. The V and J ends lost 0 bases and 3 bases respectively, with 9 bases between them. The CDR3 reads CSARDRQFGNTIYF. As DNA, the CDR3 is TGCAGTGCTAGAGATCGGCAGTTTGGAAACACCATATATTTT.

The J gene is TRBJ1-5, the V gene TRBV6-1; 7 bases line up with TRBD1. Germline V CDR1 and CDR2: MNHNS, SASEGT. Losses at the gene ends were 5 bases for V and 6 bases for J; bases not matched to a gene: 10. CDR3 length: 15 residues. The CDR3 sequence: CASSTVTGDGQPQHF. The CDR3 bases are TGTGCCAGCAGTACAGTCACAGGGGACGGTCAGCCCCAGCATTTT.